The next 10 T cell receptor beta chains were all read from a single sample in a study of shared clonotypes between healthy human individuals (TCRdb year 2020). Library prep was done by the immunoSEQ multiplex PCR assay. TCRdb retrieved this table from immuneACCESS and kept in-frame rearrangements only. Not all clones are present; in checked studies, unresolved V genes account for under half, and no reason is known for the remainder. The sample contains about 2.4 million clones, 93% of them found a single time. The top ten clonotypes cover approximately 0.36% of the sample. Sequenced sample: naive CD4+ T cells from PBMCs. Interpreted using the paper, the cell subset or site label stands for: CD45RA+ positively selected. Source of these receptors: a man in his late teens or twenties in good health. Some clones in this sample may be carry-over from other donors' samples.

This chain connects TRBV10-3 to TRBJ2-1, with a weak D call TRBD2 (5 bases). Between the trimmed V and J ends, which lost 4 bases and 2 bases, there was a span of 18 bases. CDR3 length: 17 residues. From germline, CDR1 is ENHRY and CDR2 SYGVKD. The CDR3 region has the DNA TGTGCCATCAGTGGATCGGTGGGGAGCGGCACCTACAATGAGCAGTTCTTC. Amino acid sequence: CAISGSVGSGTYNEQFF.

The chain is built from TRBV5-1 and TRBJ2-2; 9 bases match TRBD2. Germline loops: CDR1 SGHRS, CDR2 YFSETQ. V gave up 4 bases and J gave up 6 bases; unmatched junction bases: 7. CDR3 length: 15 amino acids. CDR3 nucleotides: TGCGCCAGCAGCCCCGTAGCGGGAGAGTCCGGGGAGCTGTTTTTT. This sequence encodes CASSPVAGESGELFF.

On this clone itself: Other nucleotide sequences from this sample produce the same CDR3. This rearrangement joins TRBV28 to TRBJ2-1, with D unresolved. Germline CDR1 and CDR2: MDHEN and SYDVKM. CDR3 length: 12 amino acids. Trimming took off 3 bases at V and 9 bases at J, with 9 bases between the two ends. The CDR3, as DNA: TGTGCCAGCAGTTTGGTAGGGCTTGAGCAGTTCTTC. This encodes CASSLVGLEQFF.

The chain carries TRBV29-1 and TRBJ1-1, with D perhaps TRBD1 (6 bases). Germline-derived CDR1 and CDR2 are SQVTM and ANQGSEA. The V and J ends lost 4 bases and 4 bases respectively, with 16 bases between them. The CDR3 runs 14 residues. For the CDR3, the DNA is TGCAGCGTTGCCCTACAGGGTCGGGTCACTGAAGCTTTCTTT. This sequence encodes CSVALQGRVTEAFF.

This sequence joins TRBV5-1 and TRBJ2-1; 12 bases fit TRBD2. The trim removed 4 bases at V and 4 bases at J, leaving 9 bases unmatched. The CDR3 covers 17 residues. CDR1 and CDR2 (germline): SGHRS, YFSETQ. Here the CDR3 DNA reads TGCGCCAGCAGCAAGCAGACTAGCGGGAGAGCTTACAATGAGCAGTTCTTC. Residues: CASSKQTSGRAYNEQFF.

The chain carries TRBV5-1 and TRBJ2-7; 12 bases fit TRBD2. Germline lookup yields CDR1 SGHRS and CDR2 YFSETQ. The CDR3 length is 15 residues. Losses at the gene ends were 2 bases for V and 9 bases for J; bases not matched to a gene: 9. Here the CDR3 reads CASSLQGTSGSGQYF. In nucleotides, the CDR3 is TGCGCCAGCAGCTTACAAGGGACTAGCGGGTCGGGGCAGTACTTC. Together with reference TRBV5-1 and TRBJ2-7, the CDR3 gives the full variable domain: KAGVTQTPRYLIKTRGQQVTLSCSPISGHRSVSWYQQTPGQGLQFLFEYFSETQRNKGNFPGRFSGRQFSNSRSEMNVSTLELGDSALYLCASSLQGTSGSGQYFGPGTRLTVT.

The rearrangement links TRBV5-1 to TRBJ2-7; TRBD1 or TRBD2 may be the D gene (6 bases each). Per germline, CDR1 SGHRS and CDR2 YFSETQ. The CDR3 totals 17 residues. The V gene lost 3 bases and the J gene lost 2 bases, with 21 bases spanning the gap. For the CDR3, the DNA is TGCGCCAGCAGCTCCCTAGGAGGGGGGCAGGCTGCCTACGAGCAGTACTTC. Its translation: CASSSLGGGQAAYEQYF.

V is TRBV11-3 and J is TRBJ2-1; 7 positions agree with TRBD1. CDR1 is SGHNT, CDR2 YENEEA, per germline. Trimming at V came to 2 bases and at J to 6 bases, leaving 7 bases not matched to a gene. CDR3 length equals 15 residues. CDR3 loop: CASSLIKGAVNEQFF. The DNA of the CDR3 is TGTGCCAGCAGCTTAATAAAGGGGGCGGTCAATGAGCAGTTCTTC.

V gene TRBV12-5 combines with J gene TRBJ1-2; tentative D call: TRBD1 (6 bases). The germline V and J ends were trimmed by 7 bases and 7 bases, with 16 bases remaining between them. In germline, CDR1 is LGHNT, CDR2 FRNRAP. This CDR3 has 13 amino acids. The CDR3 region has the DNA TGTGCTAGTGCCTTAAACGGGGGCTCTGGCTACACCTTC. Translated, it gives CASALNGGSGYTF.

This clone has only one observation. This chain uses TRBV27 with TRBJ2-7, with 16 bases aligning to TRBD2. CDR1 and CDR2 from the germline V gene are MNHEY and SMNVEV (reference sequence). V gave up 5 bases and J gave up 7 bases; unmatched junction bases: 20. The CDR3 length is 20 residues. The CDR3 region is CASSRPGLAGGPGTSREQYF. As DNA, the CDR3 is TGTGCCAGCAGTCGCCCGGGACTAGCGGGAGGGCCGGGGACATCGAGGGAGCAGTACTTC.